These T cell receptor beta chains were read from a single sample in a study of T cells in Graves' hyperthyroidism and ophthalmopathy. A single record per CDR3 protein comes from TCRdb applying MiXCR to the multiplex PCR reads. Seen here are approximately 400,000 distinct CDR3 sequences, around a sixth observed once, and the top ten hold about 38%. Sequenced sample: blood. Receptors originate from a man aged 18 to 30 with Graves' ophthalmopathy. Each CDR3 is given with its conserved first and last residue. The D gene is left open where the match is weak. Not all rows give a size; the values are once, few, many and, for expanded clones, a class.

d_gene: .
v_gene: TRBV9
j_gene: TRBJ1-1
abundance: many
CDR3aa: CASSVVAKGDGTEAFF
CDR3nt: TGTGCCAGCAGCGTAGTAGCCAAGGGGGATGGCACTGAAGCTTTCTTT

d_gene: .
v_gene: TRBV4-1
j_gene: TRBJ2-7
abundance: .
CDR3aa: CASSTHGQNFDEQYF
CDR3nt: TGCGCCAGCAGCACCCACGGACAGAACTTCGACGAGCAGTACTTC

d_gene: .
v_gene: TRBV3-1
j_gene: TRBJ2-1
abundance: many
CDR3aa: CASSHEWDKNEQFF
CDR3nt: TGTGCCAGCAGCCATGAGTGGGACAAAAATGAGCAGTTCTTC

d_gene: TRBD2
v_gene: TRBV25-1
j_gene: TRBJ2-5
abundance: few
CDR3aa: CASSVSGTSAETQYF
CDR3nt: TGTGCCAGCAGTGTTTCCGGGACTAGCGCCGAGACCCAGTACTTC

d_gene: TRBD1
v_gene: TRBV5-1
j_gene: TRBJ1-1
abundance: .
CDR3aa: CASSLEGGGNTEAFF
CDR3nt: TGCGCCAGCAGCTTGGAAGGGGGCGGGAACACTGAAGCTTTCTTT

d_gene: .
v_gene: TRBV6-4
j_gene: TRBJ2-7
abundance: .
CDR3aa: CASSGAGRSVEQYF
CDR3nt: TGTGCCAGCAGTGGTGCAGGGAGGTCCGTCGAGCAGTACTTC

d_gene: TRBD1
v_gene: TRBV7-8
j_gene: TRBJ1-4
abundance: many
CDR3aa: CASSPDRRTNEKLFF
CDR3nt: TGTGCCAGCAGCCCGGACAGGAGGACTAATGAAAAACTGTTTTTT

d_gene: TRBD1
v_gene: TRBV2
j_gene: TRBJ2-7
abundance: many
CDR3aa: CASSEETGGEEQYF
CDR3nt: TGTGCCAGCAGTGAGGAAACAGGGGGCGAGGAGCAGTACTTC

d_gene: .
v_gene: TRBV19
j_gene: TRBJ1-1
abundance: .
CDR3aa: CASSRFRNTEAFF
CDR3nt: TGTGCCAGTAGTAGGTTCCGGAACACTGAAGCTTTCTTT

d_gene: .
v_gene: TRBV7-3
j_gene: TRBJ1-5
abundance: many
CDR3aa: CASSLSWGEGTLGQPQHF
CDR3nt: TGTGCCAGCAGCTTAAGCTGGGGGGAGGGAACCCTCGGTCAGCCCCAGCATTTT

d_gene: TRBD1
v_gene: TRBV19
j_gene: TRBJ1-4
abundance: few
CDR3aa: CASSFYGTGDEKLFF
CDR3nt: TGTGCCAGTAGCTTTTATGGGACAGGGGATGAAAAACTGTTTTTT

d_gene: .
v_gene: TRBV7-8
j_gene: TRBJ1-6
abundance: many
CDR3aa: CASSLGWGAQNSPLHF
CDR3nt: TGTGCCAGCAGCTTAGGTTGGGGGGCTCAGAATTCACCCCTCCACTTT

d_gene: .
v_gene: TRBV9
j_gene: TRBJ2-7
abundance: .
CDR3aa: CASSARPRGWSEGQYF
CDR3nt: TGTGCCAGCAGCGCCCGTCCTAGGGGGTGGTCGGAGGGGCAGTACTTC

d_gene: TRBD1
v_gene: TRBV10-3
j_gene: TRBJ1-5
abundance: .
CDR3aa: CAISADRASNQPQHF
CDR3nt: TGTGCCATCAGTGCAGACAGGGCTAGCAATCAGCCCCAGCATTTT

d_gene: TRBD1
v_gene: TRBV27
j_gene: TRBJ1-1
abundance: many
CDR3aa: CASSLLGGVFTEAFF
CDR3nt: TGTGCCAGCAGTTTATTAGGGGGCGTATTCACTGAAGCTTTCTTT

d_gene: TRBD1
v_gene: TRBV5-1
j_gene: TRBJ2-5
abundance: few
CDR3aa: CASSWTGRLQETQYF
CDR3nt: TGCGCCAGCAGCTGGACAGGGAGACTCCAAGAGACCCAGTACTTC

d_gene: .
v_gene: TRBV7-9
j_gene: TRBJ2-1
abundance: many
CDR3aa: CASSSLGDEQFF
CDR3nt: TGTGCCAGCAGCTCCCTCGGCGATGAGCAGTTCTTC

d_gene: .
v_gene: TRBV4-1
j_gene: TRBJ2-1
abundance: .
CDR3aa: CASSQDRQVTYNEQFF
CDR3nt: TGCGCCAGCAGCCAAGATCGGCAGGTCACCTACAATGAGCAGTTCTTC

d_gene: .
v_gene: TRBV3-1
j_gene: TRBJ1-5
abundance: many
CDR3aa: CASSQRGGEGNQPQHF
CDR3nt: TGTGCCAGCAGCCAAAGGGGCGGAGAGGGCAATCAGCCCCAGCATTTT

d_gene: .
v_gene: TRBV7-2
j_gene: TRBJ2-7
abundance: .
CDR3aa: CASSLAGTGVGEQYF
CDR3nt: TGTGCCAGCAGCTTAGCCGGGACTGGGGTTGGGGAGCAGTACTTC

d_gene: .
v_gene: TRBV10-3
j_gene: TRBJ2-7
abundance: .
CDR3aa: CAISQAYEQYF
CDR3nt: TGTGCCATCAGTCAAGCCTACGAGCAGTACTTC

d_gene: .
v_gene: TRBV7-9
j_gene: TRBJ1-3
abundance: once
CDR3aa: CASSLGGLSGNTIYF
CDR3nt: TGTGCCAGCAGCCTCGGAGGCCTCTCTGGAAACACCATATATTTT

d_gene: TRBD1
v_gene: TRBV12-3/TRBV12-4
j_gene: TRBJ1-2
abundance: many
CDR3aa: CASSPPGQGVYGYTF
CDR3nt: TGTGCCAGCAGCCCTCCGGGACAGGGGGTTTATGGCTACACCTTC

d_gene: .
v_gene: TRBV9
j_gene: TRBJ2-7
abundance: many
CDR3aa: CASSPEDSPGYEQYF
CDR3nt: TGTGCCAGCAGCCCCGAGGACTCTCCGGGGTACGAGCAGTACTTC

d_gene: .
v_gene: TRBV10-3
j_gene: TRBJ1-5
abundance: few
CDR3aa: CAIRGGGANQPQHF
CDR3nt: TGTGCCATCAGAGGAGGAGGGGCGAATCAGCCCCAGCATTTT

d_gene: .
v_gene: TRBV7-3
j_gene: TRBJ2-6
abundance: .
CDR3aa: CASSPGPNSANVLTF
CDR3nt: TGTGCCAGCAGCCCCGGGCCTAACTCAGCCAACGTCCTGACTTTC

d_gene: .
v_gene: TRBV6-2/TRBV6-3
j_gene: TRBJ1-3
abundance: .
CDR3aa: CASSYSKDTIYF
CDR3nt: TGTGCCAGCAGTTACAGCAAGGACACCATATATTTT

d_gene: TRBD1
v_gene: TRBV3-1
j_gene: TRBJ1-1
abundance: many
CDR3aa: CASSQVTGNDTEAFF
CDR3nt: TGTGCCAGCAGCCAAGTGACAGGGAACGACACTGAAGCTTTCTTT

d_gene: TRBD1
v_gene: TRBV20-1
j_gene: TRBJ1-1
abundance: many
CDR3aa: CSGTGNTEAFF
CDR3nt: TGCAGTGGGACAGGGAACACTGAAGCTTTCTTT

d_gene: .
v_gene: TRBV15
j_gene: TRBJ2-1
abundance: many
CDR3aa: CATSRDTVEYNEQFF
CDR3nt: TGTGCCACCAGCAGAGATACGGTCGAATACAATGAGCAGTTCTTC

d_gene: .
v_gene: TRBV11-2
j_gene: TRBJ2-1
abundance: .
CDR3aa: CASSLRRGDEQFF
CDR3nt: TGTGCCAGCAGCCTGAGAAGGGGGGACGAGCAGTTCTTC

d_gene: TRBD2
v_gene: TRBV6-1
j_gene: TRBJ2-5
abundance: .
CDR3aa: CASRGLAWRGPQETQYF
CDR3nt: TGTGCCAGCAGGGGACTAGCGTGGAGGGGCCCTCAAGAGACCCAGTACTTC

d_gene: TRBD1
v_gene: TRBV7-4
j_gene: TRBJ1-5
abundance: few
CDR3aa: CASSLSWDSHSNQPQHF
CDR3nt: TGTGCCAGCAGCCTGAGTTGGGACAGCCATAGCAATCAGCCCCAGCATTTT

d_gene: TRBD2
v_gene: TRBV3-1
j_gene: TRBJ2-7
abundance: .
CDR3aa: CASSRREAGTYEQYF
CDR3nt: TGTGCCAGCAGCCGCCGGGAGGCGGGGACCTACGAGCAGTACTTC

d_gene: .
v_gene: TRBV29-1
j_gene: TRBJ2-5
abundance: few
CDR3aa: CSVETAYQETQYF
CDR3nt: TGCAGCGTTGAGACAGCCTACCAAGAGACCCAGTACTTC

d_gene: .
v_gene: TRBV9
j_gene: TRBJ2-5
abundance: many
CDR3aa: CASSVAGEPQETQYF
CDR3nt: TGTGCCAGCAGCGTAGCGGGGGAACCCCAAGAGACCCAGTACTTC

d_gene: TRBD1
v_gene: TRBV5-1
j_gene: TRBJ2-7
abundance: many
CDR3aa: CASSSGTAYEQYF
CDR3nt: TGCGCCAGCAGCTCCGGGACAGCCTACGAGCAGTACTTC

d_gene: TRBD1
v_gene: TRBV28
j_gene: TRBJ2-1
abundance: many
CDR3aa: CASRTRGQGDNEQFF
CDR3nt: TGTGCCAGCAGAACTCGTGGACAGGGCGACAATGAGCAGTTCTTC

d_gene: .
v_gene: TRBV24-1
j_gene: TRBJ1-1
abundance: many
CDR3aa: CATSEKGTEAFF
CDR3nt: TGTGCCACCAGTGAGAAGGGCACTGAAGCTTTCTTT

d_gene: .
v_gene: TRBV7-2
j_gene: TRBJ1-2
abundance: many
CDR3aa: CASSLGVTELYGYTF
CDR3nt: TGTGCCAGCAGCTTAGGGGTGACGGAACTCTATGGCTACACCTTC

d_gene: .
v_gene: TRBV20-1
j_gene: TRBJ1-1
abundance: many
CDR3aa: CSASPSNTEAFF
CDR3nt: TGCAGTGCTAGCCCCTCCAACACTGAAGCTTTCTTT

d_gene: .
v_gene: TRBV19
j_gene: TRBJ1-4
abundance: few
CDR3aa: CASSYDGEIGEKLFF
CDR3nt: TGTGCCAGTAGCTACGATGGGGAGATCGGTGAAAAACTGTTTTTT

d_gene: TRBD1
v_gene: TRBV5-1
j_gene: TRBJ2-3
abundance: many
CDR3aa: CASCPYPGQATDTQYF
CDR3nt: TGCGCCAGCTGCCCGTACCCGGGACAGGCCACAGATACGCAGTATTTT

d_gene: .
v_gene: TRBV19
j_gene: TRBJ2-5
abundance: .
CDR3aa: CASSPGVPRETQYF
CDR3nt: TGTGCCAGTAGTCCAGGGGTTCCAAGGGAGACCCAGTACTTC

d_gene: .
v_gene: TRBV11-3
j_gene: TRBJ2-7
abundance: many
CDR3aa: CASSPSWGETVNEQYF
CDR3nt: TGTGCCAGCAGCCCTTCTTGGGGGGAGACCGTGAACGAGCAGTACTTC

d_gene: .
v_gene: TRBV18
j_gene: TRBJ2-5
abundance: .
CDR3aa: CASSPTSPPETQYF
CDR3nt: TGTGCCAGCTCACCTACCAGCCCCCCGGAGACCCAGTACTTC

d_gene: TRBD2
v_gene: TRBV9
j_gene: TRBJ2-5
abundance: many
CDR3aa: CASSVDGTSGETQYF
CDR3nt: TGTGCCAGCAGCGTAGATGGGACTAGCGGAGAGACCCAGTACTTC

d_gene: .
v_gene: TRBV14
j_gene: TRBJ1-1
abundance: .
CDR3aa: CASSQNKATEAFF
CDR3nt: TGTGCCAGCAGCCAAAACAAGGCCACTGAAGCTTTCTTT

d_gene: .
v_gene: TRBV15
j_gene: TRBJ1-3
abundance: .
CDR3aa: CATSRDPGIGNTIYF
CDR3nt: TGTGCCACCAGCAGAGATCCCGGGATTGGAAACACCATATATTTT

d_gene: .
v_gene: TRBV10-1
j_gene: TRBJ2-3
abundance: few
CDR3aa: CASSEMVAQADTQYF
CDR3nt: TGCGCCAGCAGTGAGATGGTAGCACAAGCAGATACGCAGTATTTT

d_gene: .
v_gene: TRBV6-1
j_gene: TRBJ1-2
abundance: few
CDR3aa: CASSYWTEYSNYGYTF
CDR3nt: TGTGCCAGCAGCTACTGGACAGAGTATTCTAACTATGGCTACACCTTC

d_gene: .
v_gene: TRBV27
j_gene: TRBJ1-2
abundance: .
CDR3aa: CASSPNRVANYGYTF
CDR3nt: TGTGCCAGCAGTCCTAACAGGGTAGCTAACTATGGCTACACCTTC

d_gene: .
v_gene: TRBV5-1
j_gene: TRBJ2-1
abundance: many
CDR3aa: CASSFGGGADNEQFF
CDR3nt: TGCGCCAGCAGCTTTGGCGGCGGGGCCGACAATGAGCAGTTCTTC

d_gene: .
v_gene: TRBV11-2
j_gene: TRBJ2-3
abundance: few
CDR3aa: CASSLDPGGTDTQYF
CDR3nt: TGTGCCAGCAGCTTAGATCCCGGGGGCACAGATACGCAGTATTTT

d_gene: TRBD1
v_gene: TRBV7-2
j_gene: TRBJ2-5
abundance: many
CDR3aa: CASSPDRLETQYF
CDR3nt: TGTGCCAGCAGCCCGGACAGGTTAGAGACCCAGTACTTC

d_gene: .
v_gene: TRBV7-6
j_gene: TRBJ2-7
abundance: many
CDR3aa: CASSLDSGAYEQYF
CDR3nt: TGTGCCAGCAGCCTCGACAGTGGCGCCTACGAGCAGTACTTC

d_gene: .
v_gene: TRBV19
j_gene: TRBJ2-1
abundance: few
CDR3aa: CASSNRGGTSYNEQFF
CDR3nt: TGTGCCAGTAGCAATAGGGGGGGGACCTCCTACAATGAGCAGTTCTTC

d_gene: .
v_gene: TRBV18
j_gene: TRBJ2-7
abundance: many
CDR3aa: CASSPPHQGEQYF
CDR3nt: TGTGCCAGCTCACCACCCCATCAGGGCGAGCAGTACTTC

d_gene: TRBD2
v_gene: TRBV20-1
j_gene: TRBJ2-7
abundance: .
CDR3aa: CSAPGYSTGGGEQYF
CDR3nt: TGCAGTGCACCTGGGTATAGCACCGGCGGGGGGGAGCAGTACTTC

d_gene: .
v_gene: TRBV5-1
j_gene: TRBJ1-1
abundance: many
CDR3aa: CASSFLAITDSYMNTEAFF
CDR3nt: TGCGCCAGCAGTTTTCTTGCGATTACTGACAGCTACATGAACACTGAAGCTTTCTTT